The 2 T cell receptor beta chains below were found in one sample sequenced in a study of T cell responses to AZD1222 COVID-19 vaccine. TCRdb's copy holds only in-frame clones and misses some; the assay was immunoSEQ multiplex PCR. The sample has about 140,000 clones, almost 95% seen once. The source was peripheral blood, collected 28 days after the second AZD1222 dose. The source is an adult who received the AZD1222 COVID-19 vaccine.

The chain employs TRBV5-4 and TRBJ1-1; no clear D gene. Germline V lookup: CDR1 SGHNT, CDR2 YYREEE (reference sequence). Deletions cut 0 bases from V and 1 base from J, with 7 bases between. The CDR3 is made up of 14 amino acids. CDR3: CASSLERRNTEAFF. CDR3 nucleotide sequence: TGTGCCAGCAGCTTGGAACGGAGGAACACTGAAGCTTTCTTT.

This sequence joins TRBV29-1 and TRBJ1-1, with D maybe TRBD1 (6 bases). The V end was cut by 6 bases, the J end by 4 bases, with 15 bases between. Germline V gene data show CDR1 as SQVTM and CDR2 as ANQGSEA. The CDR3 loop spans 13 amino acids. Here the CDR3 DNA reads TGCAGCGTCGCAGGGGCCCCGGGCACTGAAGCTTTCTTT. Its translation is CSVAGAPGTEAFF.